This passage covers 29 T cell receptor beta chains from one sample sequenced in a study of cytotoxic CD8 clonotypes in ibrutinib-treated CLL. Profiled with immunoSEQ multiplex PCR; TCRdb holds only in-frame clones, not every one. The data show approximately 340,000 clones, 67% seen once. Material: PBMCs, obtained after 36 months of ibrutinib treatment. Receptors were obtained from a human donor with chronic lymphocytic leukemia.

This clone was observed a few times. The chain combines TRBV5-1 with TRBJ2-5; no firm D call. The CDR3 spans 11 residues. From germline, CDR1 is SGHRS and CDR2 YFSETQ. Deletions cut 2 bases from V and 9 bases from J, with 8 bases between. The CDR3 here is CASSFSSAQYF. The CDR3 bases are TGCGCCAGCAGCTTTTCATCGGCCCAGTACTTC.

This clone occurred a few times. V usage is TRBV5-1 and J usage is TRBJ2-7; weak D call: TRBD2 (6 bases). CDR3 length: 14 amino acids. The V gene's germline CDR1 is SGHRS and CDR2 YFSETQ. V gave up 4 bases and J gave up 2 bases, with 13 bases separating them. Here the CDR3 DNA reads TGCGCCAGCAGCGGTCGTGGGGGGACCTACGAGCAGTACTTC. Translation: CASSGRGGTYEQYF.

This chain uses TRBV6-5 with TRBJ1-4, with D unresolved. The CDR3 totals 14 residues. V lost 4 bases and J lost 5, with 11 bases in between. Germline CDR1 reads MNHEY; CDR2 reads SVGAGI. This CDR3 reads CASSFFESNEKLFF. The CDR3 nucleotides are TGTGCCAGCAGTTTCTTTGAGTCGAATGAAAAACTGTTTTTT.

The genes are TRBV5-1 and TRBJ1-6; D unclear. CDR1 and CDR2 (germline): SGHRS, YFSETQ. Trimming took 4 bases from V and 5 from J, leaving 22 bases between them. CDR3 length: 18 amino acids. CDR3 region: CASSPRLILTSDNSPLHF. The CDR3 DNA sequence: TGCGCCAGCAGCCCCCGGTTGATCCTAACTTCAGATAATTCACCCCTCCACTTT. Looking up the rest from reference TRBV5-1 and TRBJ1-6 gives the full variable domain: KAGVTQTPRYLIKTRGQQVTLSCSPISGHRSVSWYQQTPGQGLQFLFEYFSETQRNKGNFPGRFSGRQFSNSRSEMNVSTLELGDSALYLCASSPRLILTSDNSPLHFGNGTRLTVT.

CDR3 protein: CASRGLQPSETQYF. CDR3 in DNA: TGTGCCAGCAGAGGACTTCAGCCTTCGGAGACCCAGTACTTC. J is TRBJ2-5 and V is TRBV5-6; possibly TRBD2 for D (5 bases). Deletions cut 5 bases from V and 5 bases from J, with 16 bases between. The germline V gene has CDR1 SGHDT and CDR2 YYEEEE. The length of the CDR3 is 14 residues.

This clone was seen only a few times. The V gene is TRBV11-2, the J gene TRBJ2-5; 7 positions match TRBD2. V lost 3 bases, J lost 4 bases, and 8 bases stayed unmatched. The CDR3 spans 15 residues. Per germline, CDR1 SGHAT and CDR2 FQNNGV. The CDR3, as DNA: TGTGCCAGCAGCTTGTATCGCGGGAGCCGAGAGACCCAGTACTTC. Encoded protein: CASSLYRGSRETQYF.

V gene TRBV6-5 combines with J gene TRBJ2-2, with 8 bases aligning to TRBD2. CDR1 is MNHEY and CDR2 is SVGAGI in the germline V gene. This CDR3 has 15 amino acids. The V and J ends lost 2 bases and 4 bases, in that order; junction bases with no gene match: 3. The CDR3 nucleotides are TGTGCCAGCAGTTACGCGGGGGGCTTCACCGGGGAGCTGTTTTTT. Translation gives CASSYAGGFTGELFF.

This clone was recorded once. The J gene is TRBJ1-2, the V gene TRBV5-1, with TRBD1 matching over 11 bases. The CDR3 contains 13 residues. The junction had 1 base not matched to a gene; V was cut back by 7 bases and J by 2 bases. Germline lookup yields CDR1 SGHRS and CDR2 YFSETQ. CDR3 region: CASGQGANYGYTF. Here the CDR3 DNA reads TGCGCCAGCGGACAGGGGGCGAACTATGGCTACACCTTC.

The V and J genes are TRBV5-5 and TRBJ2-2; D perhaps matches TRBD1 (6 bases). The CDR3 runs 17 residues. Germline CDR1 is SGHKS and CDR2 is YYEKEE (reference sequence). Trimming removed 4 bases from V and 0 bases from J, with 16 bases in between. CDR3 in DNA: TGTGCCAGCAGCCCAGGACAGAACCGTCCGAACACCGGGGAGCTGTTTTTT. It yields the protein CASSPGQNRPNTGELFF.

The rearrangement joins TRBV7-2 to TRBJ2-7, with no clear D. From germline, CDR1 is SGHTA and CDR2 FQGNSA. Trimming shortened V by 1 base and J by 4 bases, and 14 bases separated the two germline ends. The CDR3 spans 15 residues. The CDR3 DNA sequence: TGTGCCAGCAGCTTAGGCCCAACCCCTCTATACGAGCAGTACTTC. As protein: CASSLGPTPLYEQYF.

In its sample, this clone was seen once. The chain has TRBV5-1 and TRBJ2-3, with D uncertain. Trimming took 6 bases from V and 0 from J, leaving 11 bases between them. This CDR3 spans 14 amino acids. Germline CDR1 SGHRS, CDR2 YFSETQ. CDR3 sequence (DNA): TGCGCCAGCATCCCTGACCTGAGCACAGATACGCAGTATTTT. It translates to CASIPDLSTDTQYF.

The chain's CDR3 is CASSSNYLGTPYGYTF. CDR3 sequence (DNA): TGTGCCAGCAGTTCCAACTACCTCGGGACACCCTATGGCTACACCTTC. The J gene is TRBJ1-2, the V gene TRBV27, with a weak D call TRBD1 (6 bases). The CDR3 is made up of 16 amino acids. Germline V gives CDR1 MNHEY, CDR2 SMNVEV (reference sequence). V lost 4 bases and J 4 bases, leaving 19 bases between the germline ends.

The chain joins TRBV6-5 to TRBJ2-3, with D perhaps matching TRBD2 (6 bases). This CDR3 has 15 residues. V was trimmed by 4 bases and J by 3 bases, leaving 14 bases between them. Germline V lookup: CDR1 MNHEY, CDR2 SVGAGI. As DNA, the CDR3 is TGTGCCAGCAGTTCCCACGGGAGAGGGACAGATACGCAGTATTTT. Its translation is CASSSHGRGTDTQYF.

A few counts support this clone. The chain links TRBV2 to TRBJ1-2, with TRBD1 matching 8 bases. This CDR3 spans 15 amino acids. The junction had 12 bases not matched to a gene; V was cut back by 6 bases and J by 6 bases. CDR1 SNHLY and CDR2 FYNNEI come from the germline V gene. Written as DNA, the CDR3 is TGTGCCAGCAGCAAGAATTCAGACAGGGGTGATGGCTACACCTTC. Encoded protein: CASSKNSDRGDGYTF.

The chain recombines TRBV4-1 with TRBJ1-3, with 8 bases aligning to TRBD1. Germline CDR1 is MGHRA and CDR2 is YSYEKL. The CDR3 covers 16 residues. V gave up 0 bases and J gave up 4 bases; unmatched junction bases: 5. The CDR3 loop reads CASSQDQGARGNTIYF. CDR3 DNA: TGCGCCAGCAGCCAAGATCAGGGGGCGAGGGGAAACACCATATATTTT.

This clone was counted between two and nine times. V is TRBV6-1 and J is TRBJ2-7; D unclear. V lost 8 bases and J 4 bases, leaving 15 bases between the germline ends. Germline lookup yields CDR1 MNHNS and CDR2 SASEGT. The length of the CDR3 is 13 residues. CDR3: CASARPPGYEQYF. The CDR3 coding sequence is TGTGCCAGCGCGCGGCCACCCGGGTACGAGCAGTACTTC.

The chain links TRBV7-2 to TRBJ2-1; D perhaps matches TRBD1 (5 bases). The CDR3 runs 16 residues. In germline, CDR1 is SGHTA, CDR2 FQGNSA. V was trimmed by 5 bases and J by 8 bases, leaving 22 bases between them. CDR3 residues: CASSPFPPPGIYEQFF. The CDR3 bases are TGTGCCAGCAGCCCTTTCCCTCCACCAGGGATTTATGAGCAGTTCTTC.

The chain uses TRBV5-4 and TRBJ1-5; D call uncertain. CDR1 is SGHNT, CDR2 YYREEE, per germline (reference sequence). The CDR3 contains 14 residues. V lost 4 bases and J lost 3, with 11 bases in between. CDR3 amino acids: CASSEAGSNQPQHF. The DNA for the CDR3 is TGTGCCAGCAGCGAGGCAGGTTCCAATCAGCCCCAGCATTTT. Complete variable domain (other parts from reference TRBV5-4 and TRBJ1-5): ETGVTQSPTHLIKTRGQQVTLRCSSQSGHNTVSWYQQALGQGPQFIFQYYREEENGRGNFPPRFSGLQFPNYSSELNVNALELDDSALYLCASSEAGSNQPQHFGDGTRLSIL.

The genes are TRBV6-5 and TRBJ1-5; no firm D call. This CDR3 contains 15 residues. Germline loops: CDR1 MNHEY, CDR2 SVGAGI. Trimming shortened V by 1 base and J by 0 bases, and 7 bases separated the two germline ends. CDR3 nucleotide sequence: TGTGCCAGCAGTTACTTAAACCTTAGCAATCAGCCCCAGCATTTT. It codes for CASSYLNLSNQPQHF.

The rearrangement links TRBV28 to TRBJ2-5; 7 bases map to TRBD1. Trimming took 7 bases from V and 5 from J; bases not matched to a gene: 16. The CDR3 length is 16 residues. CDR1 and CDR2 from the germline V gene are MDHEN and SYDVKM. CDR3 sequence reads: CASTPFGAGGWETQYF. CDR3 DNA: TGTGCCAGCACCCCTTTTGGGGCAGGGGGTTGGGAGACCCAGTACTTC. The full variable domain, rest sourced from reference TRBV28 and TRBJ2-5, is DVKVTQSSRYLVKRTGEKVFLECVQDMDHENMFWYRQDPGLGLRLIYFSYDVKMKEKGDIPEGYSVSREKKERFSLILESASTNQTSMYLCASTPFGAGGWETQYFGPGTRLLVL.

The chain has TRBV9 and TRBJ2-7; possible D gene TRBD1, 5 bases. CDR3 length: 15 residues. Deletions cut 0 bases from V and 3 bases from J, with 13 bases between. In germline, CDR1 is SGDLS, CDR2 YYNGEE. CDR3 sequence reads: CASSVDRGFIYEQYF. The CDR3 DNA is TGTGCCAGCAGCGTAGATAGGGGATTCATCTACGAGCAGTACTTC.

The rearrangement joins TRBV19 to TRBJ1-5; the match to TRBD1 covers 9 bases. This CDR3 is 16 amino acids long. V was clipped by 7 bases and J by 7 bases; unmatched bases: 14. Germline V lookup: CDR1 LNHDA, CDR2 SQIVND (reference sequence). This CDR3 reads CASTGTGSIWKQPQHF. The CDR3 DNA is TGTGCCAGTACCGGGACAGGGAGTATATGGAAGCAGCCCCAGCATTTT. Together with reference TRBV19 and TRBJ1-5, the CDR3 gives the full variable domain: DGGITQSPKYLFRKEGQNVTLSCEQNLNHDAMYWYRQDPGQGLRLIYYSQIVNDFQKGDIAEGYSVSREKKESFPLTVTSAQKNPTAFYLCASTGTGSIWKQPQHFGDGTRLSIL.

DNA of the CDR3: TGTGCCAGCAGTTACGGGGGCGGGAATACGCAGTATTTT. Its protein product is CASSYGGGNTQYF. The genes are TRBV6-6 and TRBJ2-3; D is possibly TRBD1 or TRBD2 (6 bases each). Germline V gene sequence: CDR1 MNHNY, CDR2 SVGAGI (reference sequence). CDR3 length equals 13 residues. V shed 2 bases and J shed 7 bases, with 10 bases lying between them.

The chain is built from TRBV11-2 and TRBJ2-1, with D perhaps matching TRBD2 (6 bases). V was clipped by 1 base and J by 2 bases, with 15 bases between them. Germline V gene sequence: CDR1 SGHAT, CDR2 FQNNGV. The CDR3 contains 17 residues. Written as DNA, the CDR3 is TGTGCCAGCAGCTTAGCCCCCCGGGACTTACCCTACAATGAGCAGTTCTTC. As protein: CASSLAPRDLPYNEQFF.

The chain carries TRBV6-5 and TRBJ2-3; D is ambiguous. Deletions cut 2 bases from V and 6 bases from J, with 9 bases between. The CDR3 consists of 13 residues. Germline loops: CDR1 MNHEY, CDR2 SVGAGI. The DNA for the CDR3 is TGTGCCAGCAGTTACACCTTTCTGGATACGCAGTATTTT. As protein: CASSYTFLDTQYF.

The genes are TRBV6-5 and TRBJ2-7, with 7 bases identical to TRBD2. The CDR3 sequence is 14 residues long. V trimming: 7 bases; J trimming: 4 bases; junction bases outside the gene matches: 10. Germline-derived CDR1 and CDR2 are MNHEY and SVGAGI. The CDR3 loop reads CASNFRGRGYEQYF. CDR3 bases: TGTGCCAGCAATTTTCGGGGGAGGGGATACGAGCAGTACTTC.

The sample holds a few counts of this clone. The rearrangement uses TRBV4-1 and TRBJ1-5, with a tentative D call TRBD1 (6 bases). Germline assignment: CDR1 MGHRA and CDR2 YSYEKL. The CDR3 extends over 14 amino acids. Trimming took off 1 base at V and 5 bases at J, with 9 bases between the two ends. CDR3 nucleotides: TGCGCCAGCAGCCAAGTAGCAGGGGATCAGCCCCAGCATTTT. Its protein product is CASSQVAGDQPQHF.

The chain has TRBV29-1 and TRBJ2-3; 10 positions match TRBD2. The CDR3 is 16 amino acids. Germline V gives CDR1 SQVTM, CDR2 ANQGSEA. V trimming: 6 bases; J trimming: 2 bases; junction bases outside the gene matches: 11. In DNA form, the CDR3 reads TGCAGCGTGGACAGTGCTAGCGGGAGAAACACAGATACGCAGTATTTT. It translates to CSVDSASGRNTDTQYF.

V gene TRBV25-1 combines with J gene TRBJ2-7, with D perhaps TRBD2 (5 bases). Trimming stripped 8 bases from V and 0 bases from J, with 11 bases between. The length of the CDR3 is 13 residues. Per germline, CDR1 MGHDK and CDR2 SYGVNS. DNA of the CDR3: TGTGCCAGCCGCTCGGCGGGCTCCTACGAGCAGTACTTC. This codes for CASRSAGSYEQYF.